The present T cell receptor beta chain was sequenced within a study of beta chain features in type 1 diabetes. Overall study findings and caveats: Patients' naive, central memory and regulatory TCRB repertoires appeared more alike than those of healthy donors. People with Type 1 diabetes carried modestly yet significantly shorter TCRB CDR3s in all four CD4+ subsets. Insertions at VDJ junctions were less frequent in type 1 diabetes patients. These patients also deleted more nucleotides at the same junctions. Any PCR bias toward short templates would affect both groups alike.

CDR3 length equals 15 residues. Trimming took off 0 bases at V and 5 bases at J, with 11 bases between the two ends. Germline CDR1 and CDR2: SEHNR and FQNEAQ (reference sequence). The sequenced template was cDNA made from the entire isolated RNA. Read counts averaged approximately 3.5 million for samples of naive, central memory and regulatory T cells. Sequencing used immunoSEQ multiplex PCR; TCRdb keeps in-frame clones, though not all of them. The repertoire consists of about 260,000 clones, with roughly 20% occurring once and the leading ten covering around 0.028%. On this clone itself: Its antigen is currently unknown.

V is TRBV7-9 and J is TRBJ1-5; no reliable D call. This receptor was obtained from a woman in her 40s with type 1 diabetes. Sample: naive CD4+ T cells from blood. The chain's CDR3 is CASSLADFVDQPQHF. The CDR3 region has the DNA TGTGCCAGCAGCTTAGCCGACTTCGTTGATCAGCCCCAGCATTTT.